This entry lists 24 T cell receptor beta chains sequenced from one sample in a study of CD8 T cells in Susac syndrome. With random hexamers, reverse transcription was performed on about 0.45 to 1 ug of RNA. TCRdb re-analysed the immunoSEQ multiplex PCR reads in MiXCR, keeping a single row per CDR3 protein. The sample holds some 400,000 distinct CDR3 sequences, roughly 85% seen once. The sequenced material came from CD8+ T cells from PBMCs. These receptors came from a human donor with multiple sclerosis.

The chain couples TRBV7-9 to TRBJ2-3, with D perhaps being TRBD1 or TRBD2 (5 bases each). V was cut by 6 bases and J by 1 base, with 14 bases left in between. Germline V CDR1 and CDR2: SEHNR, FQNEAQ (reference sequence). The CDR3 totals 15 residues. CDR3 nucleotide sequence: TGTGCCAGCAGTCGGGGCCCCGGGGGCACAGATACGCAGTATTTT. Its protein is CASSRGPGGTDTQYF.

This clonotype appeared a few times. The genes are TRBV27 and TRBJ1-2; 7 bases align to TRBD1. Germline V gene data show CDR1 as MNHEY and CDR2 as SMNVEV (reference sequence). The ends lost 2 bases at V and 6 bases at J; junction bases unmatched: 3. CDR3 length: 13 amino acids. CDR3 residues: CASSLQGVDGYTF. In DNA form, the CDR3 reads TGTGCCAGCAGTTTACAGGGGGTCGATGGCTACACCTTC.

This clonotype was counted once. The rearrangement joins TRBV6-5 to TRBJ2-1, with 12 bases matching TRBD2. This CDR3 region has 16 residues. J was trimmed by 3 bases and V by 2 bases; bases with no gene match: 2. Germline V gene sequence: CDR1 MNHEY, CDR2 SVGAGI. CDR3 sequence: CASSYASGGVYNEQFF. CDR3 in DNA: TGTGCCAGCAGTTACGCTAGCGGGGGGGTCTACAATGAGCAGTTCTTC.

V gene TRBV6-5 combines with J gene TRBJ2-7; possibly TRBD2 for D (6 bases). The CDR3 is 12 amino acids. The V gene's germline CDR1 is MNHEY and CDR2 SVGAGI. Trimming stripped 8 bases from V and 4 bases from J, with 12 bases between. The CDR3 here is CASAGGPYEQYF. The CDR3 DNA is TGTGCCAGCGCCGGGGGTCCATACGAGCAGTACTTC.

The genes are TRBV27 and TRBJ2-3; D is possibly TRBD1 (7 bases). Trimming took 4 bases from V and 1 from J, leaving 18 bases between them. Germline loops: CDR1 MNHEY, CDR2 SMNVEV (reference sequence). This CDR3 has 17 residues. The CDR3 nucleotides are TGTGCCAGCAGTTCCATAAGGGGGGACAGTGGCACAGATACGCAGTATTTT. Amino acids: CASSSIRGDSGTDTQYF.

This chain uses TRBV2 with TRBJ2-5; tentative D call: TRBD1 (5 bases). With 2 bases removed from V and 4 bases from J, the gap between germline ends came to 11 bases. The CDR3 runs 14 residues. Germline lookup yields CDR1 SNHLY and CDR2 FYNNEI. CDR3 nucleotide sequence: TGTGCCAGCAGTGAACCCCAGGGAACAGAGACCCAGTACTTC. Amino acids: CASSEPQGTETQYF.

This clonotype has a handful of counts. The chain uses TRBV7-8 and TRBJ2-1, with 11 bases fitting TRBD1. Germline loops: CDR1 SGHVS, CDR2 FQNEAQ. With 5 bases clipped from V and 8 bases from J, the junction kept 5 bases outside the gene matches. This CDR3 has 14 amino acids. CDR3 DNA: TGTGCCAGCAGCCTCGGGACAGGGGGGCATGAGCAGTTCTTC. This gives the protein CASSLGTGGHEQFF.

This clonotype was counted a single time. The chain uses TRBV7-6 and TRBJ1-5; D unclear. Germline V gives CDR1 SGHVS, CDR2 FNYEAQ. Trimming took 5 bases from V and 0 from J, leaving 8 bases between them. The length of the CDR3 is 14 residues. The CDR3 region is CASSPDNSNQPQHF. CDR3 sequence (DNA): TGTGCCAGCAGCCCGGATAATAGCAATCAGCCCCAGCATTTT.

The chain couples TRBV4-2 to TRBJ1-1; D gene unclear. The CDR3 runs to 15 residues. CDR1 is LGHNA, CDR2 YNFKEQ, per germline. With 1 base removed from V and 0 bases from J, the gap between germline ends came to 9 bases. CDR3 sequence: CASSQVEGLNTEAFF. CDR3 nucleotide sequence: TGTGCCAGCAGCCAAGTTGAGGGCCTGAACACTGAAGCTTTCTTT.

This chain links TRBV12-3 or TRBV12-4 with TRBJ2-1; D gene unclear. Trimming stripped 0 bases from V and 3 bases from J, with 3 bases between. There are 13 residues in the CDR3. The CDR3 sequence is CASSLAFYNEQFF. The CDR3 DNA sequence: TGTGCCAGCAGTTTAGCCTTCTACAATGAGCAGTTCTTC.

The chain carries TRBV20-1 and TRBJ1-6; D gene uncertain. Germline V gives CDR1 DFQATT, CDR2 SNEGSKA (reference sequence). Deletions cut 6 bases from V and 0 bases from J, with 9 bases between. This CDR3 has 14 amino acids. CDR3 residues: CSAEGSSYNSPLHF. In DNA form, the CDR3 reads TGCAGTGCGGAAGGGAGCTCCTATAATTCACCCCTCCACTTT.

The chain has TRBV7-9 and TRBJ1-2; no clear D gene. Trimming pared 3 bases from V and 3 bases from J, leaving 5 bases between. CDR3 size: 12 residues. Germline V gene data show CDR1 as SEHNR and CDR2 as FQNEAQ (reference sequence). CDR3 coding DNA: TGTGCCAGCAGCTTTGGAGACTATGGCTACACCTTC. It codes for CASSFGDYGYTF. Full variable domain (missing parts from reference TRBV7-9 and TRBJ1-2): DTGVSQNPRHKITKRGQNVTFRCDPISEHNRLYWYRQTLGQGPEFLTYFQNEAQLEKSRLLSDRFSAERPKGSFSTLEIQRTEQGDSAMYLCASSFGDYGYTFGSGTRLTVV.

The V gene is TRBV20-1, the J gene TRBJ2-7; D gene unclear. From germline, CDR1 is DFQATT and CDR2 SNEGSKA (reference sequence). The CDR3 length is 15 residues. V dropped 1 base and J dropped 1 base, with 14 bases sitting between them. Written as DNA, the CDR3 is TGCAGTGCTAGAGGCACCAACGGAGTTTCCTACGAGCAGTACTTC. It specifies CSARGTNGVSYEQYF.

The chain has TRBV10-3 and TRBJ2-3, with 8 bases lining up with TRBD1. Trimming removed 6 bases from V and 0 bases from J; junction bases left unmatched: 14. The CDR3 runs 18 residues. The germline gives CDR1 ENHRY, CDR2 SYGVKD. Here the CDR3 DNA reads TGTGCCATCAGGCCCGGGACAGGATACAGAGTTAGCACAGATACGCAGTATTTT. Its translation is CAIRPGTGYRVSTDTQYF.

This clonotype appeared once. The chain links TRBV5-5 to TRBJ2-7, with D perhaps being TRBD1 or TRBD2 (5 bases each). The CDR3 covers 13 residues. Germline V lookup: CDR1 SGHKS, CDR2 YYEKEE (reference sequence). V lost 6 bases and J 0 bases, leaving 10 bases between the germline ends. The CDR3 here is CASIGENSYEQYF. The CDR3 DNA is TGTGCCAGCATAGGGGAGAACTCCTACGAGCAGTACTTC.

The DNA for the CDR3 is TGTGCCAGCAGTTCTGGACAGGTTTTTGTTAATGAGCAGTTCTTC. Protein: CASSSGQVFVNEQFF. This chain links TRBV6-5 with TRBJ2-1, with 7 bases aligning to TRBD1. The CDR3 covers 15 residues. J lost 7 bases, V lost 4 bases, and 10 bases had no gene match. Germline-derived CDR1 and CDR2 are MNHEY and SVGAGI.

The rearrangement uses TRBV4-2 and TRBJ2-3; D could derive from TRBD1 or TRBD2 (6 bases each). CDR3 length: 16 amino acids. Looked up from germline, CDR1 is LGHNA and CDR2 is YNFKEQ. The ends were cut back, 3 bases at V and 1 base at J, with 14 bases in the middle. CDR3 nucleotide sequence: TGTGCCAGCAGCCACCTCGTGGGGGGCGGCACAGATACGCAGTATTTT. It translates to CASSHLVGGGTDTQYF.

In this sample, this clonotype turned up a few times. The V and J genes are TRBV5-6 and TRBJ2-3; D is ambiguous. Germline V CDR1 and CDR2: SGHDT, YYEEEE. The CDR3 spans 14 residues. V was pared by 2 bases and J by 5 bases, with 12 bases between. The CDR3 here is CASSFTEFEDTQYF. The CDR3 nucleotides read TGTGCCAGCAGCTTTACAGAATTTGAAGATACGCAGTATTTT.

The chain carries TRBV10-2 and TRBJ2-1, with D maybe TRBD2 (5 bases). Trimming removed 3 bases from V and 0 bases from J, with 18 bases in between. The CDR3 length is 18 residues. Germline V gene lookup returns CDR1 WSHSY and CDR2 SAAADI. CDR3 DNA: TGCGCCAGCAGTGACTGGGAGTGGGGATATTTCTCCTACAATGAGCAGTTCTTC. It is translated as CASSDWEWGYFSYNEQFF.

The chain combines TRBV28 with TRBJ2-1; D call uncertain. The CDR3 has 15 amino acids. Trimming took off 5 bases at V and 3 bases at J, with 14 bases between the two ends. CDR1 and CDR2 from the germline V gene are MDHEN and SYDVKM. The CDR3 nucleotides read TGTGCCAGCAGTAGGAATGGGTATTTCTACAATGAGCAGTTCTTC. Amino acids: CASSRNGYFYNEQFF.

The V gene is TRBV3-1, the J gene TRBJ2-5; possibly TRBD1 for D (6 bases). CDR1 and CDR2 (germline): LGHDT, YNNKEL (reference sequence). Trimming stripped 1 base from V and 0 bases from J, with 9 bases between. This CDR3 region has 15 residues. As DNA, the CDR3 is TGTGCCAGCAGCCAAGTGGGACAAGACCAAGAGACCCAGTACTTC. It specifies CASSQVGQDQETQYF.

This chain joins TRBV4-2 and TRBJ2-6, with a tentative D call TRBD2 (6 bases). Trimming removed 4 bases from V and 0 bases from J, with 13 bases in between. CDR1 is LGHNA, CDR2 YNFKEQ, per germline. The CDR3 contains 17 residues. CDR3 protein: CASSLGLPGSGANVLTF. The CDR3 bases are TGTGCCAGCAGCCTGGGACTTCCAGGCTCTGGGGCCAACGTCCTGACTTTC.

This clonotype was detected once. The chain carries TRBV4-1 and TRBJ2-7; 11 nucleotides agree with TRBD2. Germline lookup yields CDR1 MGHRA and CDR2 YSYEKL. The V and J ends lost 6 bases and 3 bases, in that order; junction bases with no gene match: 7. The length of the CDR3 is 15 residues. The CDR3 region is CASRESSGGSYEQYF. The CDR3 bases are TGCGCCAGCAGGGAGTCTAGCGGGGGGAGCTACGAGCAGTACTTC.

The chain carries TRBV6-1 and TRBJ2-1; either TRBD1 or TRBD2 may supply D (5 bases each). V dropped 7 bases and J dropped 4 bases, with 14 bases sitting between them. The CDR3 is 14 residues long. Per germline, CDR1 MNHNS and CDR2 SASEGT. The CDR3 loop is CASTTGTDYNEQFF. The CDR3 DNA reads as TGTGCCAGCACCACCGGGACCGATTACAATGAGCAGTTCTTC.